This T cell receptor beta chain was retrieved from a study of blood T cell repertoires in COVID-19. Study summary: COVID-19 samples from acute and convalescent phases originated in the United States, Italy and Spain.

Germline CDR1 is MNHNY and CDR2 is SVGAGI (reference sequence). The CDR3 extends over 15 amino acids. Trimming cost V 6 bases and J 1 base; bases outside gene matches: 5. Libraries were prepared by immunoSEQ multiplex PCR; TCRdb keeps only in-frame clonotypes and omits some of them. The sample yields about 240,000 clones, approximately 83% seen once. The study assigned cohorts using participant-reported clinical history. Shortly before study entry, within 2 weeks, exposed participants had met a COVID-19 case. This receptor was obtained from a woman aged 40-49 years who had been exposed to COVID-19. This chain connects TRBV6-6 to TRBJ2-2, with 7 bases fitting TRBD2. The specimen was PBMCs or T cells enriched from blood (not recorded which). The CDR3 nucleotides read TGTGCCAGCAGGCGCGGGGGAGTGAACACCGGGGAGCTGTTTTTT. Translation: CASRRGGVNTGELFF.